This T cell receptor beta chain comes out of a study of technical replicates of blood from a handful of donors. This CDR3 comprises 15 residues. V gave up 2 bases and J gave up 2 bases, with 9 bases separating them. Germline CDR1 reads LNHDA; CDR2 reads SQIVND (reference sequence). TCRdb keeps only in-frame clones here, not all; method: immunoSEQ multiplex PCR. The sample shows roughly 50,000 clones, around 93% of them seen only once. The chain combines TRBV19 with TRBJ2-2, with D perhaps TRBD2 (6 bases). Sequenced input: PBMCs. The receptor was isolated from a human donor in good health. Some clones in this sample may be carry-over from other donors' samples. CDR3 nucleotides: TGTGCCAGTAGTATACGGCGGGGTAACACCGGGGAGCTGTTTTTT. It is translated as CASSIRRGNTGELFF.